The clone carrying this T cell receptor beta chain was seen repeatedly, ten times or more. The record originates from a study of read filtering for tumor transcriptome and immune sequencing. About the study: Transcriptome libraries were built from DNase-treated RNA.

This CDR3 spans 12 amino acids. V was shortened by 1 base and J by 10 bases, with 8 bases between the two germline ends. At the time of active disease, bone marrow was collected from every patient. This library used roughly 370 ng RNA and molecular barcoded adaptors spanning alpha/delta and beta/gamma chains. In TCRdb, the reads were re-called with MiXCR into one record per CDR3 protein. This sample has tens of thousands of distinct CDR3 sequences; approximately 15% occur once, and the top ten carry about 59%. The sample taken for sequencing was a population of CD138-negative cells sorted from bone marrow. The chain couples TRBV12-3 or TRBV12-4 to TRBJ2-1; D is possibly TRBD1 (6 bases). The sequence was obtained from a donor at least 40 years old with multiple myeloma. The CDR3 reads CASSLGGREQFF. For the CDR3, the DNA is TGTGCCAGCAGTTTAGGGGGGCGGGAGCAGTTCTTC.